Listed below are T cell receptor beta chains from one sample, sequenced in a study of T cells and Merkel cell carcinoma outcomes. Sequencing used immunoSEQ multiplex PCR; TCRdb keeps in-frame clones, though not all of them. In the table there are roughly 4,000 clones, around 92% of which are singletons. Sequencing used tumor tissue from Merkel cell carcinoma. These receptor sequences come from a human donor with Merkel cell carcinoma. The CDR3 runs from the conserved cysteine through the conserved F or W.

TRBV14,CASSQDVGQGVNEQFF
TRBV29-1,CSVGGLLTSGSGNEQFF
TRBV10-3,CAIGDGTSTDTQYF
TRBV6-6,CATSGPTTSSYNEQFF
TRBV18,CASSPELAGTDTQYF
TRBV14,CASSQGMNTEAFF
TRBV11-3,CASSPNTGNTEAFF
TRBV7-6,CASSLTGQDQPQHF
TRBV4-3,CASSQGGGSVSPLHF
TRBV7-8,CASSLASRYEQYF
TRBV7-6,CASSPYSTGFSQPQHF
TRBV28,CASSFGSRPETQYF
TRBV5-1,CASSRDSDYGYTF
TRBV5-1,CASSLEGNEKLFF
TRBV7-6,CASSLSPSEGYTF
TRBV4-1,CASSQGPLRGVETQYF
TRBV7-6,CASSSGWGYEQYF
TRBV6-5,CASRYRETQYF
TRBV7-6,CASSLSAGGFVHGYTF